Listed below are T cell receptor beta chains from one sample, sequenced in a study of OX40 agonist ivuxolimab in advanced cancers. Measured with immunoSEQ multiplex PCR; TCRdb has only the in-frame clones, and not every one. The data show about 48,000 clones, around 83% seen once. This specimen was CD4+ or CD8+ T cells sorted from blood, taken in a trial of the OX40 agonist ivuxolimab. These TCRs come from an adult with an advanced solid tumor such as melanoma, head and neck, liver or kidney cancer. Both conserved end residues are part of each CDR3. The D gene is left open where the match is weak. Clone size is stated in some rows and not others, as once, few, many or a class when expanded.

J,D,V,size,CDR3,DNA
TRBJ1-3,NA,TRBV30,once,CAYEGTISGNTIYF,TGTGCCTATGAAGGGACAATCTCTGGAAACACCATATATTTT
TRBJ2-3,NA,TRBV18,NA,CASSPGGARTDTQYF,TGTGCCAGCTCACCGGGGGGGGCTCGCACAGATACGCAGTATTTT
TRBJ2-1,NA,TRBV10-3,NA,CAGARSGGNEQFF,TGTGCCGGGGCCCGGTCTGGGGGGAATGAGCAGTTCTTC
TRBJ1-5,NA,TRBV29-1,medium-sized,CSVGALDGNQPQHF,TGCAGCGTTGGAGCTTTGGATGGCAATCAGCCCCAGCATTTT
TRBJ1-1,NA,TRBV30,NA,CAWSEDSEAFF,TGTGCCTGGAGTGAGGACAGTGAAGCTTTCTTT
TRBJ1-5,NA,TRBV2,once,CASSEALPTGGPQHF,TGTGCCAGCAGTGAAGCGCTTCCGACAGGTGGGCCCCAGCATTTT
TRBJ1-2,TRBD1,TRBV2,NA,CASIADRANYGYTF,TGTGCCAGCATCGCGGACAGGGCGAACTATGGCTACACCTTC
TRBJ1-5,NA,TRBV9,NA,CASSVEGSNQPQHF,TGTGCCAGCAGCGTAGAGGGGAGCAATCAGCCCCAGCATTTT
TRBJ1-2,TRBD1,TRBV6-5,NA,CASSYGQGDGYTF,TGTGCCAGCAGTTACGGACAGGGTGACGGCTACACCTTC
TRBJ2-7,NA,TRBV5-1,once,CASSFRDTSYEQYF,TGCGCCAGCAGCTTCCGGGACACATCCTACGAGCAGTACTTC
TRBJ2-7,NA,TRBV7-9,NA,CASVTSGEQYF,TGTGCCAGCGTGACGTCCGGAGAGCAGTACTTC
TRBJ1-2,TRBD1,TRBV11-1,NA,CASSALGQGDFGYTF,TGTGCCAGCAGCGCCTTGGGACAGGGAGATTTTGGCTACACCTTC
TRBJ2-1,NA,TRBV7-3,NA,CASSDRIYNEQFF,TGTGCCAGCAGTGATCGGATCTACAATGAGCAGTTCTTC
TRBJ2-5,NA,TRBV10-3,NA,CAISEGGDQETQYF,TGTGCCATCAGTGAAGGGGGGGATCAGGAGACCCAGTACTTC
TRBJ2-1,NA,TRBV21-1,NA,CASSKLTYNEQFF,TGTGCCAGCAGCAAATTAACCTACAATGAGCAGTTCTTC
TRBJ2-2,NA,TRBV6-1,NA,CASSEWSASSVGELFF,TGTGCCAGCAGTGAATGGTCAGCTTCTTCGGTCGGGGAGCTGTTTTTT
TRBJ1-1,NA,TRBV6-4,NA,CASRKQENTEAFF,TGTGCCAGCAGGAAACAGGAAAACACTGAAGCTTTCTTT
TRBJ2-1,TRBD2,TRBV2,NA,CASNHLLAGEGNEQFF,TGTGCCAGCAACCATCTACTAGCGGGAGAGGGTAATGAGCAGTTCTTC
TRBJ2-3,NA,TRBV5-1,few,CASSSAGTDTQYF,TGCGCCAGCAGCTCCGCCGGCACAGATACGCAGTATTTT
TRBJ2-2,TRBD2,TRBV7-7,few,CASGGLRNTGELFF,TGTGCTAGCGGGGGGCTCCGGAACACCGGGGAGCTGTTTTTT
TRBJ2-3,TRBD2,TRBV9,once,CASSVLAGADTQYF,TGTGCCAGCAGCGTACTAGCGGGAGCAGATACGCAGTATTTT
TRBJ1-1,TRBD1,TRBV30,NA,CAWSSQGAQSFF,TGTGCCTGGAGTTCTCAGGGGGCTCAATCTTTCTTT
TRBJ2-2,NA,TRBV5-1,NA,CASSPPVLGGELFF,TGCGCCAGCAGCCCTCCTGTTCTAGGCGGGGAGCTGTTTTTT